These T cell receptor beta chains were read from a single sample in a study of T cells in Graves' hyperthyroidism and ophthalmopathy. TCRdb itself ran the multiplex PCR reads through MiXCR, one entry per CDR3 protein. Counted here are more than 500,000 distinct CDR3 sequences, approximately 49% occurring once; the ten biggest clones make up about two fifths. The material sequenced was peripheral blood or thyroid tissue (not recorded which). These receptor sequences come from an adult woman with Graves' disease, either hyperthyroidism or ophthalmopathy (not recorded which). CDR3s include the opening cysteine and the closing phenylalanine or tryptophan. D genes are given only for firm matches. Clone size, where shown, is once, few, many, or a class for clones that have expanded.

d_call: TRBD2; j_call: TRBJ2-5; v_call: TRBV4-3; clone_size: many; cdr3_nt: TGCGCCAGCAGCCTAGGGACTAGCGGGAGTGAAGAGACCCAGTACTTC; cdr3_aa: CASSLGTSGSEETQYF
d_call: TRBD1; j_call: TRBJ1-1; v_call: TRBV2; clone_size: many; cdr3_nt: TGTGCCAGCAGATCACAGGGGGCGAGGACTGAAGCTTTCTTT; cdr3_aa: CASRSQGARTEAFF
d_call: NA; j_call: TRBJ1-1; v_call: TRBV19; clone_size: NA; cdr3_nt: TGTGCCAGTATATGGTGGGGGAGAGGAGCTTTCTTT; cdr3_aa: CASIWWGRGAFF
d_call: NA; j_call: TRBJ2-7; v_call: TRBV29-1; clone_size: NA; cdr3_nt: TGCACCAACGGGAGTCCCTACGAGCAGTACTTC; cdr3_aa: CTNGSPYEQYF
d_call: NA; j_call: TRBJ2-5; v_call: TRBV10-3; clone_size: NA; cdr3_nt: TGTGCTAGAGATAGGAGCGGAGGGTACCAAGAGACCCAGTACTTC; cdr3_aa: CARDRSGGYQETQYF
d_call: TRBD1; j_call: TRBJ2-5; v_call: TRBV20-1; clone_size: NA; cdr3_nt: TGCAGTGCCCCGGACAGGGGAGATCGGGAGACCCAGTACTTC; cdr3_aa: CSAPDRGDRETQYF
d_call: TRBD1; j_call: TRBJ2-7; v_call: TRBV10-3; clone_size: many; cdr3_nt: TGTGCCATCACCTCGCAGGGCAGGGGGCTCGACTACGAGCAGTACTTC; cdr3_aa: CAITSQGRGLDYEQYF
d_call: TRBD1; j_call: TRBJ1-4; v_call: TRBV10-3; clone_size: NA; cdr3_nt: TGTGCCATCAGTGAAACCCGACAGGGGAATGAAAAACTGTTTTTT; cdr3_aa: CAISETRQGNEKLFF
d_call: NA; j_call: TRBJ2-7; v_call: TRBV7-2; clone_size: NA; cdr3_nt: TGTGCCAGCAGCCCCTCTAGGCTAGCTAACACCGGGGAGCAGTACTTC; cdr3_aa: CASSPSRLANTGEQYF
d_call: TRBD2; j_call: TRBJ2-3; v_call: TRBV7-9; clone_size: NA; cdr3_nt: TGTGCCAGCAGCTTTAGCGGGAGGACAGATACGCAGTATTTT; cdr3_aa: CASSFSGRTDTQYF
d_call: TRBD1; j_call: TRBJ2-2; v_call: TRBV10-3; clone_size: NA; cdr3_nt: TGTGCCATCAGGGGTGACAGGGGGCGCGGGAACACCGGGGAGCTGTTTTTT; cdr3_aa: CAIRGDRGRGNTGELFF
d_call: TRBD1; j_call: TRBJ1-2; v_call: TRBV7-8; clone_size: NA; cdr3_nt: TGTGCCAGCAGCTTCCGGGACAGAGAGTATGGCTACACCTTC; cdr3_aa: CASSFRDREYGYTF
d_call: TRBD2; j_call: TRBJ2-2; v_call: TRBV2; clone_size: many; cdr3_nt: TGTGCCAGCAGTGATTTGAGGACTAGCGGTTTCACCGGGGAGCTGTTTTTT; cdr3_aa: CASSDLRTSGFTGELFF
d_call: NA; j_call: TRBJ1-2; v_call: TRBV2; clone_size: NA; cdr3_nt: TGTGCCAGCAGCCGCGGGCGCCTCACTAACTATGGCTACACCTTC; cdr3_aa: CASSRGRLTNYGYTF
d_call: NA; j_call: TRBJ2-2; v_call: TRBV7-2; clone_size: NA; cdr3_nt: TGTGCCAGCAGCAACGACAGGAACACTGGGGAGCTGTTTTTT; cdr3_aa: CASSNDRNTGELFF
d_call: NA; j_call: TRBJ2-2; v_call: TRBV2; clone_size: NA; cdr3_nt: TGTGCCATCACAGGGGACTCTTCACCGAACACCGGGGAGCTGTTTTTT; cdr3_aa: CAITGDSSPNTGELFF
d_call: TRBD1; j_call: TRBJ1-2; v_call: TRBV4-1; clone_size: many; cdr3_nt: TGCGCCAGCAGCCCCTCGCACTTGACAGGGATCTATGGCTACACCTTC; cdr3_aa: CASSPSHLTGIYGYTF
d_call: NA; j_call: TRBJ2-7; v_call: TRBV28; clone_size: NA; cdr3_nt: TGTGCCAGCAGGCCAGCAAGGACTGTATCCTACGAGCAGTACTTC; cdr3_aa: CASRPARTVSYEQYF
d_call: NA; j_call: TRBJ2-5; v_call: TRBV15; clone_size: few; cdr3_nt: TGTGCCACCAGCAGTGGCGGTCAAGAGACCCAGTACTTC; cdr3_aa: CATSSGGQETQYF
d_call: NA; j_call: TRBJ2-5; v_call: TRBV2; clone_size: few; cdr3_nt: TGTGCCAGCAGCCCCCCCTCGCGCGGTGGTGAGACCCAGTACTTC; cdr3_aa: CASSPPSRGGETQYF
d_call: NA; j_call: TRBJ1-1; v_call: TRBV11-2; clone_size: NA; cdr3_nt: TGTGCCAGCAGCTGGGACAAAGGAGGAACTGAAGCTTTCTTT; cdr3_aa: CASSWDKGGTEAFF
d_call: TRBD1; j_call: TRBJ2-7; v_call: TRBV4-3; clone_size: many; cdr3_nt: TGCGCCAGCAGCCAATACCGGGACAGGGCCTACGAGCAGTACTTC; cdr3_aa: CASSQYRDRAYEQYF
d_call: NA; j_call: TRBJ2-7; v_call: TRBV5-1; clone_size: few; cdr3_nt: TGCGCCAGCAGCCGAATGGAGGGCGGGTACGAGCAGTACTTC; cdr3_aa: CASSRMEGGYEQYF
d_call: NA; j_call: TRBJ2-1; v_call: TRBV19; clone_size: NA; cdr3_nt: TGTGCCAGTAGAAGACTAGAAGACCTCAGCGAGCAGTTCTTC; cdr3_aa: CASRRLEDLSEQFF
d_call: NA; j_call: TRBJ1-1; v_call: TRBV20-1; clone_size: NA; cdr3_nt: TGCAGTGCTAGAGAATCCGTCAGCACTGAAGCTTTCTTT; cdr3_aa: CSARESVSTEAFF
d_call: NA; j_call: TRBJ1-2; v_call: TRBV7-2; clone_size: many; cdr3_nt: TGTGCCAGCAGCTTAGCGGGTCAGCCGAATAACTATGGCTACACCTTC; cdr3_aa: CASSLAGQPNNYGYTF
d_call: NA; j_call: TRBJ1-6; v_call: TRBV25-1; clone_size: many; cdr3_nt: TGTGCCAGCAGTACAGGGACGAGATATAATTCACCCCTCCACTTT; cdr3_aa: CASSTGTRYNSPLHF
d_call: TRBD2; j_call: TRBJ2-6; v_call: TRBV4-2; clone_size: few; cdr3_nt: TGTGCCAGCAGCCAAGATGGGGGGGGAGCTGGGGCCAACGTCCTGACTTTC; cdr3_aa: CASSQDGGGAGANVLTF
d_call: TRBD1; j_call: TRBJ2-5; v_call: TRBV28; clone_size: NA; cdr3_nt: TGTGCCAGCAGTTCTCCCGGGACAGGGGGCCTGATAACCCAGTACTTC; cdr3_aa: CASSSPGTGGLITQYF
d_call: TRBD1; j_call: TRBJ2-5; v_call: TRBV10-2; clone_size: few; cdr3_nt: TGCGCCAGCAGTGAGTCCGGGACAGGGGGAGAGACCCAGTACTTC; cdr3_aa: CASSESGTGGETQYF
d_call: NA; j_call: TRBJ1-1; v_call: TRBV6-6; clone_size: many; cdr3_nt: TGTGCCAGCAGTCGGGCCGGACAGTCGGTCTCTGAAGCTTTCTTT; cdr3_aa: CASSRAGQSVSEAFF
d_call: NA; j_call: TRBJ1-2; v_call: TRBV5-1; clone_size: few; cdr3_nt: TGCGCCAGCAGCTTCGGGACTAACTATGGCTACACCTTC; cdr3_aa: CASSFGTNYGYTF
d_call: TRBD1; j_call: TRBJ1-2; v_call: TRBV2; clone_size: once; cdr3_nt: TGTGCCAGCAGTGAAGGGGACAGGGTTTATTTTGGCTACACCTTC; cdr3_aa: CASSEGDRVYFGYTF
d_call: NA; j_call: TRBJ2-3; v_call: TRBV29-1; clone_size: NA; cdr3_nt: TGCAGCGTTGAGCAAACAAGTTCAGATACGCAGTATTTT; cdr3_aa: CSVEQTSSDTQYF
d_call: NA; j_call: TRBJ2-2; v_call: TRBV29-1; clone_size: NA; cdr3_nt: TGCAGCGTTTTCGTAGGAGACACCGGGGAGCTGTTTTTT; cdr3_aa: CSVFVGDTGELFF
d_call: TRBD1; j_call: TRBJ1-2; v_call: TRBV29-1; clone_size: many; cdr3_nt: TGCAGCGTTGAGCCGGGACAGGGGGATCGCTACACCTTC; cdr3_aa: CSVEPGQGDRYTF
d_call: NA; j_call: TRBJ1-3; v_call: TRBV11-2; clone_size: NA; cdr3_nt: TGTGCCAGCAGCGACATAAGGCGGGAACAAACATCTGGAAACACCATATATTTT; cdr3_aa: CASSDIRREQTSGNTIYF
d_call: NA; j_call: TRBJ2-7; v_call: TRBV2; clone_size: NA; cdr3_nt: TGTGCCAGAGCGGACCCCAGGTTGTCTTACGAGCAGTACTTC; cdr3_aa: CARADPRLSYEQYF
d_call: NA; j_call: TRBJ1-4; v_call: TRBV15; clone_size: NA; cdr3_nt: TGTGCCACCAGCCAAGGGGGGGATAATGAAAAACTGTTTTTT; cdr3_aa: CATSQGGDNEKLFF
d_call: NA; j_call: TRBJ2-7; v_call: TRBV5-1; clone_size: many; cdr3_nt: TGCGCCAGCAACATCGTCGGGGGGCCAAACTACGAGCAGTACTTC; cdr3_aa: CASNIVGGPNYEQYF
d_call: NA; j_call: TRBJ2-3; v_call: TRBV4-1; clone_size: few; cdr3_nt: TGCGCCAGCAGCCAAGCGGGAGCTTACACAGATACGCAGTATTTT; cdr3_aa: CASSQAGAYTDTQYF
d_call: NA; j_call: TRBJ2-1; v_call: TRBV6-4; clone_size: NA; cdr3_nt: TGTGCCAGCAGTGAGGGAAGCGAGTACAATGAGCAGTTCTTC; cdr3_aa: CASSEGSEYNEQFF
d_call: NA; j_call: TRBJ2-5; v_call: TRBV18; clone_size: few; cdr3_nt: TGTGCCAGCTCACCCAGGACTGAAGAGACCCAGTACTTC; cdr3_aa: CASSPRTEETQYF
d_call: TRBD2; j_call: TRBJ2-5; v_call: TRBV29-1; clone_size: NA; cdr3_nt: TGCAGCGTTGGTTCTAGCGGGAAAGAGACCCAGTACTTC; cdr3_aa: CSVGSSGKETQYF
d_call: NA; j_call: TRBJ2-2; v_call: TRBV2; clone_size: NA; cdr3_nt: TGTGCCAGCACGGACTCAAGGGGGGAGCTGTTTTTT; cdr3_aa: CASTDSRGELFF
d_call: TRBD1; j_call: TRBJ1-2; v_call: TRBV29-1; clone_size: once; cdr3_nt: TGCAGCGTTGTGACAGGGGTAAACTATGGCTACACCTTC; cdr3_aa: CSVVTGVNYGYTF
d_call: TRBD2; j_call: TRBJ2-1; v_call: TRBV24-1; clone_size: NA; cdr3_nt: TGTGCCACCAGTGATTTGACAGCGGGATTCGGCAATGAGCAGTTCTTC; cdr3_aa: CATSDLTAGFGNEQFF
d_call: NA; j_call: TRBJ2-7; v_call: TRBV2; clone_size: many; cdr3_nt: TGTGCCAGCGTACTGGGTTACGAGCAGTACTTC; cdr3_aa: CASVLGYEQYF
d_call: NA; j_call: TRBJ1-2; v_call: TRBV6-1; clone_size: NA; cdr3_nt: TGTGCCAGCAGTGAATACTGGGCAGGGAACTATGGCTACACCTTC; cdr3_aa: CASSEYWAGNYGYTF
d_call: TRBD1; j_call: TRBJ1-6; v_call: TRBV20-1; clone_size: many; cdr3_nt: TGCAGTGCTAGAGGGACAGGGCCCCGGGTAAATTCACCCCTCCACTTT; cdr3_aa: CSARGTGPRVNSPLHF
d_call: TRBD2; j_call: TRBJ2-5; v_call: TRBV20-1; clone_size: many; cdr3_nt: TGCAGTGCTAGAAAAAGCGGGAGGGTAGAGACCCAGTACTTC; cdr3_aa: CSARKSGRVETQYF